This entry describes one T cell receptor (beta chain). The antigen is unknown. This entry comes from a study of cytomegalovirus exposure and HLA in healthy donors. General study findings and limits: A classifier reportedly called cytomegalovirus status with high sensitivity and specificity. The listing of roughly 160 TCR beta chains classed them as cytomegalovirus-associated.

The study ran its PCR with 60 Vbeta and 13 Jbeta primers. Some clones are missing from TCRdb's copy, which holds only in-frame ones; the method was immunoSEQ multiplex PCR. The listing contains about 150,000 clones. CDR3 length equals 11 residues. Deletions cut 4 bases from V and 12 bases from J, with 14 bases between. CDR1 and CDR2 from the germline V gene are SGHRS and YFSETQ. Sequencing was carried out using PBMCs. This TCR was sampled from a woman aged 45-65 years in good health and CMV-seronegative. The V call is TRBV5-1, the J call TRBJ2-7, with a tentative D call TRBD1 (6 bases). CDR3 amino acids: CASSQPGQLYF. Here the CDR3 DNA reads TGCGCCAGCAGCCAACCGGGACAACTGTACTTC.